The clone carrying this TCR beta chain has only a few counts. No antigen is known for it. The sample originates from a study of molecular identifiers for immune sequencing clone quantification. Study results and caveats: The share of molecules held by clones above 20 RNA copies was over 99% in effector cells and under 1% in naive cells.

Library preparation followed earlier protocols using designated TCR primers. TCRdb called the PCR reads again in MiXCR, with one record for every CDR3 protein. This table has approximately 550,000 distinct CDR3 sequences, about 25% appearing once. V was trimmed by 6 bases and J by 0 bases, leaving 13 bases between them. Germline CDR1 reads WSHSY; CDR2 reads SAAADI. The CDR3 is 15 residues long. The gene calls are TRBV10-2 and TRBJ2-3, with a tentative D call TRBD1 (5 bases). Sequencing input: naive CD8+ T cells from blood, with Jurkat cell RNA spiked in. The subset here: FACS-sorted CD8+CD4-CCR7+CD45RA+ naive T cells. The receptor was derived from a human donor in good health. Some libraries in this study had Jurkat cell RNA spiked in. DNA of the CDR3: TGCGCCAGCAGCGAACAGGTCGCTAGCACAGATACGCAGTATTTT. It is translated as CASSEQVASTDTQYF.